This T cell receptor (beta chain) was sequenced for a study of blood T cell repertoires in COVID-19. CDR1 MDHEN and CDR2 SYDVKM come from the germline V gene. CDR3 size: 13 residues. With 6 bases removed from V and 4 bases from J, the gap between germline ends came to 10 bases. Sequencing used immunoSEQ multiplex PCR; TCRdb keeps in-frame clones, though not all of them. The sample lists about 370,000 clones, around 87% occurring once. This receptor was obtained from a man aged 18 to 35 who had recovered from COVID-19. The sequencing input was PBMCs or T cells enriched from blood (not recorded which). The chain employs TRBV28 and TRBJ1-5, with D perhaps matching TRBD1 (5 bases). This CDR3 reads CASRRQPNQPQHF. CDR3 DNA: TGTGCCAGCAGAAGACAGCCTAATCAGCCCCAGCATTTT.